This TCR beta chain is from a study of beta chain features in type 1 diabetes. V trimming: 5 bases; J trimming: 3 bases; junction bases outside the gene matches: 3. Looked up from germline, CDR1 is SNHLY and CDR2 is FYNNEI. The CDR3 spans 13 residues. This clone was counted a few times. No antigen is known for it. Every bit of the isolated RNA underwent reverse transcription, so sequencing read expressed TCRB transcripts. Only in-frame clones appear in the TCRdb table, and some are missing; sequencing was by immunoSEQ multiplex PCR. The table shows around 150,000 clones, with 6.9% occurring only once. Regarding the study as a whole: Any PCR bias toward short templates would affect both groups alike.

The sample was central memory CD4+ T cells from blood. The origin of this receptor is a young woman in good health. The chain couples TRBV2 to TRBJ1-2; 7 nucleotides match TRBD1. CDR3 DNA: TGTGCCAGCAGTTCCGGGACAGACTATGGCTACACCTTC. This sequence encodes CASSSGTDYGYTF.